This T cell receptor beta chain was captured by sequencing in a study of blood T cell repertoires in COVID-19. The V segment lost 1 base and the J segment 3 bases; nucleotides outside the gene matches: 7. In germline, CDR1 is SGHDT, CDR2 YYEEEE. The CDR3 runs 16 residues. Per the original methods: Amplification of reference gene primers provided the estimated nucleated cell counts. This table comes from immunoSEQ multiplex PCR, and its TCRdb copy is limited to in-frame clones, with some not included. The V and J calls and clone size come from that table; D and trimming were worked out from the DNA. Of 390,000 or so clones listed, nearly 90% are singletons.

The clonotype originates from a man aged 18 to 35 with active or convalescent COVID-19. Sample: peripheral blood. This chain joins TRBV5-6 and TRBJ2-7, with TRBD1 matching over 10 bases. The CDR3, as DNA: TGTGCCAGCAGCTTGCGTATGGGACAGGGGAACTACGAGCAGTACTTC. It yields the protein CASSLRMGQGNYEQYF.